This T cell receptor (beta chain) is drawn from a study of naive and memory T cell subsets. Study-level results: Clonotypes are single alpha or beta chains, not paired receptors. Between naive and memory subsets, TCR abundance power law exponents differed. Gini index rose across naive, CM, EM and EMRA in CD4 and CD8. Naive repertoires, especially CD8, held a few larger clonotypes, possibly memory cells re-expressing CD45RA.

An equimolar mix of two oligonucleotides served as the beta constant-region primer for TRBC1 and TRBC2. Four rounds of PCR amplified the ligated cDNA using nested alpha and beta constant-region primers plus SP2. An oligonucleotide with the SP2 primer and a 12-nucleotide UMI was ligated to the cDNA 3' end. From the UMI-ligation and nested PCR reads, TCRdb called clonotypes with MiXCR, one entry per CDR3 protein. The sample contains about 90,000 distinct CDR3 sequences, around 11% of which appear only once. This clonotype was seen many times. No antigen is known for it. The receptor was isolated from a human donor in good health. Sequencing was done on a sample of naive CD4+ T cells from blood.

The CDR3 DNA follows: TGCAGTGCTAGAGATAGGGTTCGCGGGGGCTCCTACAATGAGCAGTTCTTC. It yields the protein CSARDRVRGGSYNEQFF. The rearrangement uses TRBV20-1 and TRBJ2-1, with TRBD2 matching over 7 bases. The CDR3 runs to 17 residues. The germline V gene has CDR1 DFQATT and CDR2 SNEGSKA (reference sequence). The V segment lost 0 bases and the J segment 0 bases; nucleotides outside the gene matches: 8.